A selection of T cell receptor beta chains follows, all from one sample in a study of blood T cells in healthy people across ages. TCRdb recomputed calls from the 5' RACE reads with MiXCR, one row per CDR3 protein. This table has around 1,000,000 distinct CDR3 sequences, less than 25% appearing once. These data were likewise used in another study, on T cells of mothers and their children.

Specimen: blood. Source of these receptors: a girl under 10 years old in good health. CDR3s include the opening cysteine and the closing phenylalanine or tryptophan. A D gene is named only where the DNA matches it firmly. Clone size is shown for a subset of rows, as once, few, many or a class of expanded clone.

CDR3 DNA: TGTGCCACCAGTGCGGGACAGAATAATTCATCCCTCCACTTT; CDR3 protein: CATSAGQNNSSLHF; CDR3 length: 14; V gene: TRBV24-1; D gene: TRBD1; J gene: TRBJ1-6; clone size: .
CDR3 DNA: TGTGCCAGCAGCGCTAGGGGAACTAGTGCAGATACGCAGTATTTT; CDR3 protein: CASSARGTSADTQYF; CDR3 length: 15; V gene: TRBV11-2; D gene: .; J gene: TRBJ2-3; clone size: .
CDR3 DNA: TGCAGTGCTTCAGGACTCGCGAACACCGGGGAGCTGTTTTTT; CDR3 protein: CSASGLANTGELFF; CDR3 length: 14; V gene: TRBV20-1; D gene: .; J gene: TRBJ2-2; clone size: few
CDR3 DNA: TGTGCCAGCGCCATAGGGCGGGCTCCCAGGACAGATACGCAGTATTTT; CDR3 protein: CASAIGRAPRTDTQYF; CDR3 length: 16; V gene: TRBV7-9; D gene: .; J gene: TRBJ2-3; clone size: once
CDR3 DNA: TGTGCCAGCAGTTTAGGTTTTGTGGAGGGTGGGGATGACCAGTTCTTC; CDR3 protein: CASSLGFVEGGDDQFF; CDR3 length: 16; V gene: TRBV27; D gene: .; J gene: TRBJ2-1; clone size: few
CDR3 DNA: TGTGCCAGCAGTCGGACAACCTCCTACAATGAGCAGTTCTTC; CDR3 protein: CASSRTTSYNEQFF; CDR3 length: 14; V gene: TRBV27; D gene: .; J gene: TRBJ2-1; clone size: .
CDR3 DNA: TGTGCCAGCAGACGGGACACCCAAGAGACCCAGTACTTC; CDR3 protein: CASRRDTQETQYF; CDR3 length: 13; V gene: TRBV6-1; D gene: .; J gene: TRBJ2-5; clone size: .
CDR3 DNA: TGTGCCAGCAGCTTCCTGGCCCCGGAGGACAGGGCCTCCTATGGCTACACCTTC; CDR3 protein: CASSFLAPEDRASYGYTF; CDR3 length: 18; V gene: TRBV7-2; D gene: TRBD1; J gene: TRBJ1-2; clone size: .
CDR3 DNA: TGCGCCAGCAGCCCCTTAGGGGTGGGAGAGACCCAGTACTTC; CDR3 protein: CASSPLGVGETQYF; CDR3 length: 14; V gene: TRBV5-1; D gene: .; J gene: TRBJ2-5; clone size: .
CDR3 DNA: TGTGCCAGCAGCGTAGTCCCCGGGATAGATACGCAGTATTTT; CDR3 protein: CASSVVPGIDTQYF; CDR3 length: 14; V gene: TRBV9; D gene: .; J gene: TRBJ2-3; clone size: .
CDR3 DNA: TGCGCCAGCAGCCCACCCTCCGAGGGCGTACAGTACTTC; CDR3 protein: CASSPPSEGVQYF; CDR3 length: 13; V gene: TRBV5-1; D gene: .; J gene: TRBJ2-4; clone size: .
CDR3 DNA: TGTGCCAGCAGCTTGTCAGGGGCCAACAATGAGCAGTTCTTC; CDR3 protein: CASSLSGANNEQFF; CDR3 length: 14; V gene: TRBV7-2; D gene: .; J gene: TRBJ2-1; clone size: .
CDR3 DNA: TGTGCCACCAGTGATACCGCAGGGAGGACCGGGGAGCTGTTTTTT; CDR3 protein: CATSDTAGRTGELFF; CDR3 length: 15; V gene: TRBV24-1; D gene: .; J gene: TRBJ2-2; clone size: few
CDR3 DNA: TGCAGTGCCTCAGTCTCTAGCGGGGGCCTCTACGAGCAGTACTTC; CDR3 protein: CSASVSSGGLYEQYF; CDR3 length: 15; V gene: TRBV20-1; D gene: TRBD2; J gene: TRBJ2-7; clone size: few
CDR3 DNA: TGTGCCACCGTGCTGTCGCGCGGGGCAGGGGCGGAAGATACGCAGTATTTT; CDR3 protein: CATVLSRGAGAEDTQYF; CDR3 length: 17; V gene: TRBV6-1; D gene: .; J gene: TRBJ2-3; clone size: .
CDR3 DNA: TGTGCCAGCAGCTTATTGGGACTGGCTGCGGAGACCCAGTACTTC; CDR3 protein: CASSLLGLAAETQYF; CDR3 length: 15; V gene: TRBV13; D gene: .; J gene: TRBJ2-5; clone size: .
CDR3 DNA: TGCGCCAGCAGCCAAGATAGGGGACTCTTGAACTATGGCTACACCTTC; CDR3 protein: CASSQDRGLLNYGYTF; CDR3 length: 16; V gene: TRBV4-3; D gene: .; J gene: TRBJ1-2; clone size: many
CDR3 DNA: TGCAGCGGCAGGGGGTTGGACAGGAACACTGAAGCTTTCTTT; CDR3 protein: CSGRGLDRNTEAFF; CDR3 length: 14; V gene: TRBV29-1; D gene: TRBD1; J gene: TRBJ1-1; clone size: .
CDR3 DNA: TGCAGCGGATTGGTTGGGACTCCGAACACCGGGGAGCTGTTTTTT; CDR3 protein: CSGLVGTPNTGELFF; CDR3 length: 15; V gene: TRBV29-1; D gene: .; J gene: TRBJ2-2; clone size: .
CDR3 DNA: TGTGCCAGCAGTACTAGTGGTTCTACCGAGTACTTC; CDR3 protein: CASSTSGSTEYF; CDR3 length: 12; V gene: TRBV28; D gene: .; J gene: TRBJ2-5; clone size: .
CDR3 DNA: .; CDR3 protein: CASSYFGEQETQYF; CDR3 length: 14; V gene: TRBV6-2/TRBV6-3; D gene: .; J gene: TRBJ2-5; clone size: few
CDR3 DNA: TGTGCCAGCAACAGGGACGCAAACACCATATATTTT; CDR3 protein: CASNRDANTIYF; CDR3 length: 12; V gene: TRBV13; D gene: .; J gene: TRBJ1-3; clone size: .